The entry below gives a single T cell receptor (beta chain) sequence along with its context. V was pared by 0 bases and J by 2 bases, with 7 bases of the junction left unmatched. Germline lookup yields CDR1 SGHTA and CDR2 FQGNSA. This CDR3 is 16 amino acids long. This table comes from immunoSEQ multiplex PCR, and its TCRdb copy is limited to in-frame clones, with some not included. In the table there are approximately 300,000 clones, approximately 90% of which are singletons. The sample is drawn from a study of blood T cell repertoires in COVID-19. Background on the study: COVID-19 samples collected from the United States, Italy and Spain covered acute and convalescent phases.

In Seattle, patients joined the study during active infection and were tracked longitudinally. Sequencing used peripheral blood. This chain uses TRBV7-2 with TRBJ2-7; 7 nucleotides agree with TRBD2. This receptor was taken from a woman aged 50 to 65 with COVID-19, enrolled during active disease. This chain's CDR3 is CASSLAAGEITYEQYF. The DNA for the CDR3 is TGTGCCAGCAGCTTAGCCGCGGGAGAGATAACCTACGAGCAGTACTTC. The full variable domain, its missing parts supplied by reference TRBV7-2 and TRBJ2-7, is GAGVSQSPSNKVTEKGKDVELRCDPISGHTALYWYRQSLGQGLEFLIYFQGNSAPDKSGLPSDRFSAERTGGSVSTLTIQRTQQEDSAVYLCASSLAAGEITYEQYFGPGTRLTVT.